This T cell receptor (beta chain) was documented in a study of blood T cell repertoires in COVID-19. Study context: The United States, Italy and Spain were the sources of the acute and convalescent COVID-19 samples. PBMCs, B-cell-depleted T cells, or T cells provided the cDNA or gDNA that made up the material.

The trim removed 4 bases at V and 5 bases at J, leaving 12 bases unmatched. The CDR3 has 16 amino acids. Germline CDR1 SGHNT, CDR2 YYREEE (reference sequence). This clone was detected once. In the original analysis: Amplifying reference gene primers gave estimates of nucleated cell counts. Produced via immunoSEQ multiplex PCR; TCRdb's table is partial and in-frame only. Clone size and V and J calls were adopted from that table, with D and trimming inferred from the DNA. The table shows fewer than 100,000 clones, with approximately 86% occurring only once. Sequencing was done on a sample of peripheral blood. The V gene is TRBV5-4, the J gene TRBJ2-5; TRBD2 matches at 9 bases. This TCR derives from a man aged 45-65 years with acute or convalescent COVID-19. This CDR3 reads CASSPPSGNPGETQYF. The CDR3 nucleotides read TGTGCCAGCAGCCCTCCTAGCGGGAACCCGGGGGAGACCCAGTACTTC.